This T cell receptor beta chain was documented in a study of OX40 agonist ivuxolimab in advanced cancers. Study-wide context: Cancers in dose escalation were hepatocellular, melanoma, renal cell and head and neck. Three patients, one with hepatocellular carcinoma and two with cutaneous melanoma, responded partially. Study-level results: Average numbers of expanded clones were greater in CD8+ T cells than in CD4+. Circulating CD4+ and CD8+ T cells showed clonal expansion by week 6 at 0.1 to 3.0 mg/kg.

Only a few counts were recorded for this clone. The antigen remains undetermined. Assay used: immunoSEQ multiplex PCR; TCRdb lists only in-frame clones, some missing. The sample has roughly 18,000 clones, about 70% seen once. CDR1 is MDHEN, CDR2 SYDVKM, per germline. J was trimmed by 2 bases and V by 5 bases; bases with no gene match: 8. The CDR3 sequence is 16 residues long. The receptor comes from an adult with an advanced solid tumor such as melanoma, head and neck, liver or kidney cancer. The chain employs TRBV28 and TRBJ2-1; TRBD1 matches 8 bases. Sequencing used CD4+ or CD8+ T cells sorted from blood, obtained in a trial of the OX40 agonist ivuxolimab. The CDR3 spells CASSTGQVRAYNEQFF. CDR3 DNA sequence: TGTGCCAGCAGTACGGGACAGGTTCGGGCCTACAATGAGCAGTTCTTC.